A single sample gave rise to the 26 T cell receptor beta chains below, sequenced in a study of CD4 T cells in relation to SARS-CoV-2 and coronaviruses. CD4+ T cells from unexposed donors were obtained before the COVID-19 pandemic (2011-2018). After about ten days of culture, CD4+ T cells were isolated. Their recognized antigens are unknown. Sequencing used immunoSEQ multiplex PCR; TCRdb keeps in-frame clones, though not all of them. The table shows under 30,000 clones, with around 79% occurring only once. Sample: CD4+ T cells from PBMCs, cultured in vitro. The receptor set was obtained from a human donor in good health.

The gene calls are TRBV7-8 and TRBJ2-2, with D perhaps TRBD1 (6 bases). The CDR3 is 15 residues long. Germline CDR1 reads SGHVS; CDR2 reads FQNEAQ. V was trimmed by 5 bases and J by 7 bases, leaving 17 bases between them. The CDR3 loop reads CASSGSAGVGGELFF. CDR3 nucleotides: TGTGCCAGCAGCGGTAGTGCAGGGGTGGGCGGGGAGCTGTTTTTT.

This clone was counted between two and nine times. The genes are TRBV7-8 and TRBJ1-5; D not resolved. This CDR3 is 14 amino acids long. V was trimmed by 0 bases and J by 9 bases, leaving 12 bases between them. Germline CDR1 is SGHVS and CDR2 is FQNEAQ. The CDR3 sequence is CASSLAAGVGPQHF. CDR3 nucleotides: TGTGCCAGCAGCTTAGCGGCCGGGGTCGGGCCCCAGCATTTT.

This clone has only one observation. The V call is TRBV19, the J call TRBJ1-5, with D perhaps matching TRBD1 (6 bases). V gave up 5 bases and J gave up 4 bases, with 9 bases separating them. The CDR3 covers 13 residues. The germline CDR1 and CDR2 sequences are LNHDA and SQIVND (reference sequence). CDR3 residues: CASSSTGNQPQHF. In DNA form, the CDR3 reads TGTGCCAGTAGTTCAACAGGGAATCAGCCCCAGCATTTT.

The V gene is TRBV18, the J gene TRBJ2-7; 7 bases fit TRBD2. V lost 0 bases to trimming and J lost 4 bases; unmatched junction nucleotides: 9. Germline CDR1 and CDR2: KGHSH and LQKENI. The CDR3 has 16 residues. The CDR3 nucleotides read TGTGCCAGCTCACCACCCCCCCCAGCGGGGATTTACGAGCAGTACTTC. Amino acid sequence: CASSPPPPAGIYEQYF.

The chain's CDR3 is CASSASGQLNYGYTF. In DNA form, the CDR3 reads TGTGCCAGCAGTGCCTCGGGACAGCTTAACTATGGCTACACCTTC. The chain employs TRBV28 and TRBJ1-2; 7 bases map to TRBD1. J lost 1 base, V lost 5 bases, and 7 bases had no gene match. CDR1 MDHEN and CDR2 SYDVKM come from the germline V gene. CDR3 length: 15 residues.

This chain uses TRBV28 with TRBJ1-2, with D tentatively TRBD1 (5 bases). The germline V gene encodes CDR1 MDHEN and CDR2 SYDVKM. V was clipped by 5 bases and J by 3 bases, with 7 bases between them. The CDR3 has 12 amino acids. The CDR3 DNA reads as TGTGCCAGCAGTATAGGGGACTATGGCTACACCTTC. As protein: CASSIGDYGYTF.

This chain links TRBV7-9 with TRBJ2-3; possible D gene TRBD2, 7 bases. CDR1 is SEHNR and CDR2 is FQNEAQ in the germline V gene (reference sequence). V was shortened by 1 base and J by 1 base, with 9 bases between the two germline ends. The CDR3 length is 15 residues. The CDR3 loop reads CASSLGGGGTDTQYF. The CDR3 DNA follows: TGTGCCAGCAGCTTAGGGGGGGGCGGCACAGATACGCAGTATTTT.

This chain connects TRBV2 to TRBJ2-7; no reliable D call. Deletions cut 2 bases from V and 5 bases from J, with 4 bases between. The germline V gene encodes CDR1 SNHLY and CDR2 FYNNEI. The CDR3 runs to 11 residues. As DNA, the CDR3 is TGTGCCAGCAGTGAACGGAACGAGCAGTACTTC. The encoded protein is CASSERNEQYF.

The table lists this clone with a few counts. The chain carries TRBV9 and TRBJ1-3; D is undetermined. Germline V gene lookup returns CDR1 SGDLS and CDR2 YYNGEE. The CDR3 loop spans 14 amino acids. Trimming pared 2 bases from V and 2 bases from J, leaving 8 bases between. CDR3 amino acids: CASSVNVAGNTIYF. The CDR3 DNA is TGTGCCAGCAGCGTGAACGTCGCTGGAAACACCATATATTTT.

The J gene is TRBJ2-5, the V gene TRBV2, with 8 bases that match TRBD2. After removal of 4 bases from V and 2 bases from J, the junction contained 9 bases not matched to a gene. The CDR3 sequence is 16 residues long. Germline V lookup: CDR1 SNHLY, CDR2 FYNNEI. CDR3 residues: CASSGEVVAGQETQYF. Written as DNA, the CDR3 is TGTGCCAGCAGTGGGGAGGTGGTAGCGGGACAAGAGACCCAGTACTTC.

CDR3 in DNA: TGTGCCAGCAGCATTACTAGCCGGGAGACCCAGTACTTC. This gives the protein CASSITSRETQYF. The J gene is TRBJ2-5, the V gene TRBV21-1; no DNA check was done on the table's D call, TRBD2. TRBV21-1 is a known pseudogene. There are 13 residues in the CDR3.

This chain connects TRBV6-5 to TRBJ1-2; TRBD1 matches 8 bases. This CDR3 contains 14 residues. In germline, CDR1 is MNHEY, CDR2 SVGAGI. The V gene end was trimmed by 6 bases and the J gene end by 4 bases; junction bases not matched to a gene: 7. CDR3 protein: CASSPTGTGYGYTF. The CDR3 DNA sequence: TGTGCCAGCAGCCCGACAGGGACAGGCTATGGCTACACCTTC.

This clone was counted once. The rearrangement joins TRBV13 to TRBJ2-1; 9 nucleotides line up with TRBD2. Germline loops: CDR1 PRHDT, CDR2 FYEKMQ (reference sequence). CDR3 length: 15 amino acids. Germline trimming cut 1 base from V and 5 bases from J; bases unmatched to any gene: 3. The chain's CDR3 is CASSLDLAGDNEQFF. Here the CDR3 DNA reads TGTGCCAGCAGCTTAGATTTAGCGGGGGACAATGAGCAGTTCTTC. Full variable domain (missing parts from reference TRBV13 and TRBJ2-1): AAGVIQSPRHLIKEKRETATLKCYPIPRHDTVYWYQQGPGQDPQFLISFYEKMQSDKGSIPDRFSAQQFSDYHSELNMSSLELGDSALYFCASSLDLAGDNEQFFGPGTRLTVL.

V gene TRBV7-9 combines with J gene TRBJ2-7; D unresolved. The V end was cut by 4 bases, the J end by 10 bases, with 11 bases between. Looked up from germline, CDR1 is SEHNR and CDR2 is FQNEAQ (reference sequence). This CDR3 region has 11 residues. The CDR3 is CASSSRRGQYF. The CDR3 bases are TGTGCCAGCAGCTCTCGCCGAGGTCAGTACTTC.

V usage is TRBV5-1 and J usage is TRBJ2-4; 12 bases fit TRBD2. Germline-derived CDR1 and CDR2 are SGHRS and YFSETQ. Trimming cost V 6 bases and J 15 bases; bases outside gene matches: 7. CDR3 length equals 12 residues. CDR3 sequence: CASMGTSGLWYF. The CDR3 nucleotides are TGCGCCAGCATGGGGACTAGCGGGCTGTGGTACTTC.

V and J are TRBV10-3 and TRBJ2-1; D is perhaps TRBD1 or TRBD2 (6 bases each). The CDR3 totals 15 residues. V was trimmed by 3 bases and J by 6 bases, leaving 15 bases between them. Per germline, CDR1 ENHRY and CDR2 SYGVKD. The CDR3 DNA reads as TGTGCCATCAGTGATTTGGGGGGCCGGAGCAATGAGCAGTTCTTC. Translation: CAISDLGGRSNEQFF.

The chain couples TRBV6-5 to TRBJ2-3, with TRBD2 matching 7 bases. In germline, CDR1 is MNHEY, CDR2 SVGAGI. The length of the CDR3 is 15 residues. With V trimmed by 6 bases and J by 7 bases, 13 bases remained unmatched. Here the CDR3 DNA reads TGTGCCAGCAGGGAGAGCGGGAATATCGTAAATACGCAGTATTTT. Its protein product is CASRESGNIVNTQYF.

The chain has TRBV7-8 and TRBJ1-1, with unresolved D. Germline CDR1 and CDR2: SGHVS and FQNEAQ. The V and J ends lost 5 bases and 3 bases respectively, with 16 bases between them. The CDR3 is 15 amino acids. Here the CDR3 DNA reads TGTGCCAGCAGCACCCGGACTAACCGGGACACTGAAGCTTTCTTT. This translates into CASSTRTNRDTEAFF.

The chain combines TRBV3-1 (or the pseudogene TRBV3-2) with TRBJ1-2, with TRBD1 matching 8 bases. V shed 3 bases, J shed 6 bases, and the junction held 6 bases outside the gene matches. CDR1 and CDR2 (germline): LGHDT, YNNKEL (reference sequence). There are 14 residues in the CDR3. The CDR3 region is CASSQGQEGDGYTF. CDR3 nucleotides: TGTGCCAGCAGCCAGGGACAGGAAGGCGATGGCTACACCTTC.

The gene calls are TRBV7-3 and TRBJ2-1, with 9 bases identical to TRBD2. This CDR3 is built from 15 residues. Germline trimming cut 2 bases from V and 8 bases from J; bases unmatched to any gene: 7. Germline assignment: CDR1 SGHTA and CDR2 FQGTGA. DNA of the CDR3: TGTGCCAGCAGCTTAGGGCTAGCGGGGACCGATGAGCAGTTCTTC. This codes for CASSLGLAGTDEQFF. Filled out from reference TRBV7-3 and TRBJ2-1, the complete variable domain reads GAGVSQTPSNKVTEKGKYVELRCDPISGHTALYWYRQSLGQGPEFLIYFQGTGAADDSGLPNDRFFAVRPEGSVSTLKIQRTERGDSAVYLCASSLGLAGTDEQFFGPGTRLTVL.

CDR3 loop: CASSLGTGDQPQHF. CDR3 DNA: TGTGCCAGCAGTTTAGGGACAGGGGACCAGCCCCAGCATTTT. The chain recombines TRBV6-5 with TRBJ1-5; 10 bases fit TRBD1. Germline CDR1 and CDR2: MNHEY and SVGAGI. The CDR3 has 14 amino acids. V lost 4 bases to trimming and J lost 7 bases; unmatched junction nucleotides: 4.

The chain has TRBV7-8 and TRBJ2-1; TRBD2 agrees at 12 bases. Trimming took 3 bases from V and 8 from J; bases not matched to a gene: 23. CDR3 size: 21 residues. The germline CDR1 and CDR2 sequences are SGHVS and FQNEAQ. The CDR3 bases are TGTGCCAGCAGCTTCATAGTGGTAAATATTCCACGGACTAGCGGGGTCTATGAGCAGTTCTTC. Translated: CASSFIVVNIPRTSGVYEQFF. Based on the CDR3 plus reference TRBV7-8 and TRBJ2-1, the full variable domain is GAGVSQSPRYKVAKRGQDVALRCDPISGHVSLFWYQQALGQGPEFLTYFQNEAQLDKSGLPSDRFFAERPEGSVSTLKIQRTQQEDSAVYLCASSFIVVNIPRTSGVYEQFFGPGTRLTVL.

This chain uses TRBV7-2 with TRBJ2-7; D is undetermined. Trimming took off 1 base at V and 0 bases at J, with 13 bases between the two ends. Germline V gives CDR1 SGHTA, CDR2 FQGNSA. This CDR3 has 16 amino acids. The CDR3 loop reads CASSLGGARSSYEQYF. The DNA of the CDR3 is TGTGCCAGCAGCTTAGGTGGCGCGCGTAGCTCCTACGAGCAGTACTTC.

This chain joins TRBV19 and TRBJ1-4; D not resolved. Per the germline V gene, CDR1 is LNHDA and CDR2 is SQIVND (reference sequence). This CDR3 has 15 amino acids. Trimming stripped 6 bases from V and 5 bases from J, with 16 bases between. CDR3 residues: CASRPGRHLNEKLFF. Written as DNA, the CDR3 is TGTGCCAGTAGGCCTGGGAGACATTTGAATGAAAAACTGTTTTTT.

This clone was picked up a small number of times. The chain recombines TRBV2 with TRBJ2-7; 8 nucleotides line up with TRBD2. Germline CDR1 SNHLY, CDR2 FYNNEI. CDR3 length: 14 residues. Germline trimming cut 7 bases from V and 4 bases from J; bases unmatched to any gene: 9. The CDR3 DNA is TGTGCCAGCAACGCCGGGACTAGTAAGTACGAGCAGTACTTC. Translation: CASNAGTSKYEQYF.

The J gene is TRBJ2-7, the V gene TRBV19; D is perhaps TRBD1 (5 bases). V was clipped by 1 base and J by 0 bases, with 10 bases between them. The germline gives CDR1 LNHDA, CDR2 SQIVND (reference sequence). CDR3 length: 15 residues. In DNA form, the CDR3 reads TGTGCCAGTAGTATAGGCAGGGCGAGCTCCTACGAGCAGTACTTC. Translating it yields CASSIGRASSYEQYF.